This TCR beta chain stems from a study of cytomegalovirus exposure and HLA in healthy donors (dated by TCRdb to about 2017). The study in broad terms: In an earlier analysis of roughly 590 of the donors, 276 Gb of sequence data and 100 million or so unique TCR beta sequences from about 179 million T cells were reported. A separate validation cohort of over 95 different subjects was used in addition to the roughly 720-subject first cohort. A later analysis re-analyzed previously published TCR beta repertoires from hundreds of donors and added high-resolution HLA genotyping to study TCR occurrence patterns. Donor age, sex, ethnicity and CMV serostatus were collected together with the repertoire data. The study profiled the T cell repertoires of hundreds of subjects by immunosequencing and related them to cytomegalovirus serostatus. The later analysis used no new phenotypic data to find candidate immune exposures, relying instead on TCR beta sequences and their occurrence across donors. Among some 410 genotyped donors of the cohort, an average of approximately 240,000 unique TCR beta nucleotide sequences was sequenced per donor, of which approximately 19% were non-productive. Several DR-DQ haplotypes were treated as single units for association and clustering because of strong linkage in the cohort. Both class I and class II loci were covered by HLA typing, at four-digit resolution. Of the 300 to 500 genotyped donors, approximately 80% were placed in the genetic ancestry cluster associated with self-reported Caucasian donors. To decide whether each TCR beta V gene segment behaved as functional or pseudogenic, an earlier analysis of approximately 620 of the donors relied on high-throughput TCR beta sequencing. To predict cytomegalovirus infection status, the study brought together high-throughput TCR immunosequencing, statistical association of individual TCRs with disease status, and machine learning. In a later genetic analysis, genome-wide SNP genotypes for about 55% of the roughly 700 donors were used, and that subset was treated as a discovery cohort. The number of donors typed differed by locus, with about 629-630 for A, B, C, DRB1 and DQB1, more than 500 for DQA1, 600 to 610 for DPA1, and some 450 for DPB1. Every discovery cohort repertoire had been produced on one sequencing platform. An early release that covered 500 to 800 HLA-typed donors contained 250 to 350 gigabases of sequencing data and roughly 84 million unique TCR sequences. The study aimed to test whether cataloging public T cell receptors could reveal signatures of past pathogen exposure. Summary of the overall study and its limitations: A further reported finding was that TCR beta sequences accurately predicted the HLA-A and HLA-B alleles for most subjects in the first cohort. In a later genetic analysis, fewer N-insertions in productive TCRs were reported among donors in an Asian-associated ancestry cluster than the approximately 710-donor mean. About 17 rarely observed V segments, including chromosome 9 orphons, were excluded from the earlier analysis of just under 600 of the donors because counts were too low. In a later analysis, around 17,000 TCR beta sequences were associated with specific HLA alleles at a false discovery rate of 0.05. Some IMGT-functional V segments, including TRBV6-2 and TRBV6-3, could not be told apart with the 87-base-pair reads, so those segments were excluded. A cluster of highly shared sequence variants was judged likely to represent a technical artifact of the sequencing pipeline. In an earlier analysis of fewer than 750 of the donors, most TCR beta V segments were observed in productive rearrangements about 90% or about 30% of the time, broadly matching IMGT annotations. In vitro tests confirmed that a few of the cytomegalovirus-associated TCR beta chains recognize cytomegalovirus antigens. According to the authors, the approach could potentially be generalized to other disease states and immunological phenotypes. A later analysis found that HLA-associated TCR beta chains were more clonally expanded and had lower generation probabilities than equally common non-associated chains. In a later genetic analysis, a missense DCLRE1C variant was associated with V-gene and J-gene trimming of TCR beta chains, and the association was replicated in an independent cohort. A later analysis found that most CMV-associated TCR beta chains appeared HLA-restricted, with HLA associations seemingly driven largely by CMV exposure. Correlated functional status among segregating V segments might reflect linkage disequilibrium, but an unknown experimental factor could not be ruled out. This cohort had only TCR beta chains sequenced, and the lack of alpha or paired-chain data limited which features could be detected. A later analysis found that TCR association rates varied across HLA loci, with DRB1 alleles showing the most associated TCRs and HLA-C alleles the fewest. The classifier was reported to diagnose cytomegalovirus status with high specificity and sensitivity in both the original and validation cohorts. Most TCR sequences were observed very rarely across donors, whereas some public TCRs were present in many individuals. Roughly uniform sequencing depth across donors was assumed in presence/absence analyses, although this assumption may not hold. When HLA alleles, especially DR and DQ, strongly co-occurred, attributing TCR associations to individual alleles was difficult. The study listed approximately 150 TCR beta chains as associated with cytomegalovirus. Immune exposure information for the cohort was limited to CMV serostatus. In a later analysis, several top co-occurrence clusters were reported to appear linked to parvovirus B19, influenza, CMV and Epstein-Barr virus. Because some donors lacked HLA typing at each locus, the association tests relied only on the typed subset.

The cohort comprised some 700 healthy bone marrow donors. At the time of sampling, all cohort members were nominally healthy, though unrecorded immune exposures were likely present. The donor tested CMV seronegative and was one of the 352 seronegative cohort members. Every donor gave a peripheral blood sample, and the peripheral blood mononuclear cells from that sample were used for TCR beta sequencing. The Qiagen DNeasy Blood Extraction Kit was used to extract genomic DNA from the blood cell samples. As regards this clone: What antigen it recognizes has not been identified. No per-base quality is available; no much larger clone lies one base away.

V and J are trimmed by 6 bases and 0 bases, and the gene matches miss 8 bases of the junction. The CDR3 sequence holds 16 residues, the cysteine and phenylalanine included. The entry retains the CDR3 DNA only, 48 bases that are in frame from base 1. CDR1 is given as SGHTA and CDR2 as FQGNSA, both from the germline V gene. The library was prepared using the immunoSEQ multiplex PCR assay. A mixture of 60 forward primers for TCR Vbeta segments and 13 reverse primers for TCR Jbeta segments was used in the multiplex PCR. A multiplex PCR assay on genomic DNA amplified the CDR3 region of rearranged TCR beta genes. Amplified TCR beta libraries were sequenced as 87-base-pair reads on the Illumina HiSeq System. Processing in the source paper ran as follows. A later analysis counted about 80 million unique TCR beta chains across the 650 to 800 repertoires, and roughly 10 million of these chains were shared by at least two donors. To remove PCR and sequencing errors, raw reads were error-corrected and collapsed into unique sequences using a nearest-neighbor algorithm that merged closely related sequences. V, D and J gene segments were assigned by aligning CDR3 sequences to IMGT reference sequences. For a sequence to be retained, a match of at least six nucleotides was required to both a V gene segment and a J gene segment. A rearrangement was called productive if the CDR3 had no stop codons and remained in frame with V and J, and every other rearrangement was called non-productive. CDR3 was defined by IMGT convention, running from the second conserved V-encoded cysteine to the conserved J-encoded phenylalanine. The earlier analysis of fewer than 700 of the donors excluded sequences that lacked an unambiguous match to a single V gene segment. An earlier analysis of 450 to 650 of the donors called V segments functional above 56.7% productive rearrangements and segregating when the between-donor standard deviation exceeded 5%. A statistical classification framework was built for diagnosing cytomegalovirus status from the catalog of TCR beta chain sequences. A later analysis assigned V and J genes by comparing TCR nucleotide sequences with IMGT/GENE-DB human TR gene sequences. A later analysis assigned CDR3 sequences and most-parsimonious VDJ recombination scenarios with the TCRdist pipeline. A later analysis defined each TCR beta chain by its CDR3 amino acid sequence plus V-gene family, and excluded reads lacking a unique V-gene family. A later analysis removed roughly 590 highly shared, low-generation-probability nucleotide sequences to deal with suspected cross-contamination and a sequencing artifact. A later analysis calculated a clonal expansion index for each public chain from normalized within-repertoire ranks of inferred template counts. In a later analysis, generation probabilities were computed with a VDJ recombination model fitted to out-of-frame rearrangements, and the resulting probabilities were checked against IGoR. A later analysis scored TCR-TCR, TCR-HLA and TCR-CMV co-occurrence with hypergeometric tests, applying a repertoire-size bias correction to TCR pairs. In a later analysis, false discovery rates were estimated by permuting HLA or CMV assignments 20 times. In a later analysis, co-occurring TCRs were grouped using DBSCAN, with TCRdist sequence similarity added in when clustering inside HLA-allele-positive subsets. Repertoires with fewer than 30,000 or more than 120,000 public chains were left out of co-occurrence clustering, as were five repertoires with anomalous nucleotide sharing. The table was pulled from immuneACCESS by TCRdb, which kept in-frame rearrangements only. Such tables lose some clones; where checked, under half of the loss comes from unresolved V genes, and the rest has no known cause. The V and J calls and clone size were taken over from that table, and D and trimming were inferred from the DNA. This sample has 65,000 to 95,000 clones in its table, and 70% to 85% of those were observed once. Of the sample, 2% to 3% falls within the top ten clones.

Sequencing was done on a sample of PBMCs. This TCR derives from a man in his thirties or forties in good health and CMV-seronegative. The chain couples TRBV7-2 to TRBJ2-7, with 10 bases in between that match TRBD2. The sequenced DNA is TGTGCCAGCAGTCCCGGCGCTAGCGGGGGCTCCTACGAGCAGTACTTC. Translated, this gives CASSPGASGGSYEQYF.